A single sample is the source of the 12 T cell receptor beta chains below, sequenced in a study of metastatic and nonmetastatic thyroid tumors. With MiXCR, TCRdb reprocessed the PCR reads. The data show tens of thousands of clones, around 20% seen once. Until they underwent thyroid surgery, no patient had received any treatment. Sequencing was done on a sample of adjacent normal tissue. The receptors come from a female donor with papillary thyroid cancer or a benign thyroid nodule (not recorded which). Some clones in this sample may be carry-over from other donors' samples.

V usage is TRBV9 and J usage is TRBJ2-7, with 9 bases matching TRBD1. The CDR3 extends over 15 amino acids. V shed 3 bases and J 5 bases; nucleotides not matched to a gene: 9. Looked up from germline, CDR1 is SGDLS and CDR2 is YYNGEE. CDR3 nucleotides: TGTGCCAGCAGCGACATAGGGACAGGGCACCACGAGCAGTACTTC. Its translation: CASSDIGTGHHEQYF.

Sample share makes this clone medium-sized (0.01 to 0.1%). The chain combines TRBV6-5 with TRBJ1-1; D possibly corresponds to TRBD1 (5 bases). The CDR3 extends over 14 amino acids. Per germline, CDR1 MNHEY and CDR2 SVGAGI. V lost 2 bases and J 6 bases, leaving 13 bases between the germline ends. The CDR3 loop reads CASSYGREGPEAFF. CDR3 DNA sequence: TGTGCCAGCAGTTACGGCAGGGAGGGGCCTGAAGCTTTCTTT.

The genes are TRBV28 and TRBJ2-7, with D uncertain. Germline V gene data show CDR1 as MDHEN and CDR2 as SYDVKM. The CDR3 covers 17 residues. Trimming stripped 0 bases from V and 3 bases from J, with 18 bases between. The DNA for the CDR3 is TGTGCCAGCAGTTTATGCAAGGCCTTCCTAGGGTGCTACGAGCAGTACTTC. Translating it yields CASSLCKAFLGCYEQYF.

In its sample, this clone is medium-sized. V gene TRBV20-1 combines with J gene TRBJ2-7, with a tentative D call TRBD2 (5 bases). CDR1 and CDR2 (germline): DFQATT, SNEGSKA (reference sequence). V was shortened by 4 bases and J by 3 bases, with 16 bases between the two germline ends. CDR3 length: 14 residues. The CDR3 region has the DNA TGCAGTGCTAAAAGGAGCGGAGCTAACTACGAGCAGTACTTC. This codes for CSAKRSGANYEQYF.

This clone was recorded many times. Other DNA variants within this sample encode the same CDR3. This chain connects TRBV18 to TRBJ2-1, with TRBD2 identical over 13 bases. The CDR3 totals 15 residues. V dropped 5 bases and J dropped 7; count of bases not matched to a gene: 5. CDR1 is KGHSH, CDR2 LQKENI, per germline. CDR3 sequence: CASSKTSGGSNEQFF. The CDR3 nucleotides are TGTGCCAGCTCAAAGACTAGCGGGGGGTCTAATGAGCAGTTCTTC.

This clone was counted many times. The chain uses TRBV20-1 and TRBJ2-1, with D perhaps TRBD1 (5 bases). The germline V and J ends were trimmed by 5 bases and 9 bases, with 11 bases remaining between them. The CDR3 loop spans 11 amino acids. Germline values: CDR1 DFQATT, CDR2 SNEGSKA (reference sequence). CDR3 bases: TGCAGTGCTGGTTATAGGGGTGAGCAGTTCTTC. It codes for CSAGYRGEQFF.

This clone showed up many times. The rearrangement uses TRBV20-1 and TRBJ2-1, with D possibly being TRBD2 (6 bases). V was shortened by 0 bases and J by 0 bases, with 15 bases between the two germline ends. Germline CDR1 DFQATT, CDR2 SNEGSKA (reference sequence). This CDR3 has 17 amino acids. CDR3 nucleotides: TGCAGTGCTAGAGATGAAGCTGGACTACTCTCCTACAATGAGCAGTTCTTC. Residues: CSARDEAGLLSYNEQFF.

The chain combines TRBV5-6 with TRBJ2-1; unclear D gene. The V gene lost 2 bases and the J gene lost 8 bases, with 17 bases spanning the gap. Germline V gene sequence: CDR1 SGHDT, CDR2 YYEEEE. The CDR3 is 15 amino acids. The CDR3 DNA reads as TGTGCCAGCAGCTTTGCGGCTAGTCCCCTTTATGAGCAGTTCTTC. Its protein is CASSFAASPLYEQFF.

This clone rates as medium-sized. The chain combines TRBV6-4 with TRBJ2-7; 7 bases match TRBD2. The CDR3 has 17 residues. Germline CDR1 and CDR2: MRHNA and SNTAGT. The ends lost 4 bases at V and 3 bases at J; junction bases unmatched: 15. The CDR3 region is CASSGVGLSSGHYEQYF. In DNA form, the CDR3 reads TGTGCCAGCAGTGGAGTTGGGCTATCTAGCGGCCACTACGAGCAGTACTTC.

This clone occurred many times. The chain carries TRBV27 and TRBJ2-3; D is unresolved. Germline V CDR1 and CDR2: MNHEY, SMNVEV (reference sequence). CDR3 length: 13 amino acids. The V end was cut by 3 bases, the J end by 5 bases, with 9 bases between. CDR3 sequence reads: CASSFGRKDTQYF. The DNA of the CDR3 is TGTGCCAGCAGTTTTGGAAGGAAAGATACGCAGTATTTT.

Judged by abundance, this clone is medium-sized (0.01 to 0.1%). This chain links TRBV19 with TRBJ1-3; 7 positions match TRBD1. The germline CDR1 and CDR2 sequences are LNHDA and SQIVND (reference sequence). The V gene end was trimmed by 4 bases and the J gene end by 4 bases; junction bases not matched to a gene: 7. This CDR3 region has 15 residues. Here the CDR3 reads CASSTLQGTGNTIYF. CDR3 coding DNA: TGTGCCAGTAGTACCTTACAGGGGACAGGAAACACCATATATTTT. The whole variable domain, filled in from reference TRBV19 and TRBJ1-3, reads DGGITQSPKYLFRKEGQNVTLSCEQNLNHDAMYWYRQDPGQGLRLIYYSQIVNDFQKGDIAEGYSVSREKKESFPLTVTSAQKNPTAFYLCASSTLQGTGNTIYFGEGSWLTVV.

About this clone: This CDR3 is missing its conserved last phenylalanine or tryptophan, likely due to a read error. The rearrangement links TRBV13 to TRBJ1-5, with D tentatively TRBD1 (5 bases). CDR3 size: 14 residues. Germline V gene lookup returns CDR1 PRHDT and CDR2 FYEKMQ (reference sequence). Between the trimmed V and J ends, which lost 5 bases and 3 bases, there was a span of 11 bases. The CDR3 region is CASSQGHLNQPQHS. The CDR3, as DNA: TGTGCCAGCAGCCAAGGACACCTCAATCAGCCCCAGCATTCT.